This entry features one TCR beta chain sequence. The germline V gene encodes CDR1 MNHEY and CDR2 SVGAGI. V lost 6 bases and J lost 4, with 6 bases in between. CDR3 length: 11 amino acids. The data derive from a study of CD8 T cells in Susac syndrome. Reverse transcription used roughly 0.5 to 1 ug RNA and random hexamers. One entry per CDR3 protein results from TCRdb running MiXCR on the immunoSEQ multiplex PCR reads. The table lists 180,000 or so distinct CDR3 sequences, 90% to 97% of them singletons. V and J are TRBV6-5 and TRBJ1-2; TRBD1 might be the D (6 bases). The clonotype originates from a human donor with multiple sclerosis. The sequenced material came from CD4+ T cells from PBMCs. The chain's CDR3 is CASRQGYGYTF. In DNA form, the CDR3 reads TGTGCCAGCAGACAGGGCTATGGCTACACCTTC.